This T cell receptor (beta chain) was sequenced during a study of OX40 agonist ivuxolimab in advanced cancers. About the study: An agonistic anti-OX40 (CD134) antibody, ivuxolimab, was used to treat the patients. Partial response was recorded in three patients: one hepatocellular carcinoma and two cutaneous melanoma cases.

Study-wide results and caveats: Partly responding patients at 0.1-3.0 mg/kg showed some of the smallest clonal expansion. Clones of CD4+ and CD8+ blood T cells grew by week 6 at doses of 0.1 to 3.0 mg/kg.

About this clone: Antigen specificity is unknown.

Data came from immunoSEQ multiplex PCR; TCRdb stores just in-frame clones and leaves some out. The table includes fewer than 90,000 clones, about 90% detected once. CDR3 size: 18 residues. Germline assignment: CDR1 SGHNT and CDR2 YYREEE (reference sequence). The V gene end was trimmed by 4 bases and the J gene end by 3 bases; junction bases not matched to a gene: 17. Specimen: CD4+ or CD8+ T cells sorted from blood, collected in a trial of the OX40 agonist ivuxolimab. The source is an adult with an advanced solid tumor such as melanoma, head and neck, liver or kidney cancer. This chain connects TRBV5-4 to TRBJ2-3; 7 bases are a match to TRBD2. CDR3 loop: CASSPRPGAGVGTDTQYF. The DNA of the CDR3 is TGTGCCAGCAGCCCGCGACCGGGTGCGGGAGTAGGGACAGATACGCAGTATTTT. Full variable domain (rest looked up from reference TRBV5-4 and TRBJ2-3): ETGVTQSPTHLIKTRGQQVTLRCSSQSGHNTVSWYQQALGQGPQFIFQYYREEENGRGNFPPRFSGLQFPNYSSELNVNALELDDSALYLCASSPRPGAGVGTDTQYFGPGTRLTVL.